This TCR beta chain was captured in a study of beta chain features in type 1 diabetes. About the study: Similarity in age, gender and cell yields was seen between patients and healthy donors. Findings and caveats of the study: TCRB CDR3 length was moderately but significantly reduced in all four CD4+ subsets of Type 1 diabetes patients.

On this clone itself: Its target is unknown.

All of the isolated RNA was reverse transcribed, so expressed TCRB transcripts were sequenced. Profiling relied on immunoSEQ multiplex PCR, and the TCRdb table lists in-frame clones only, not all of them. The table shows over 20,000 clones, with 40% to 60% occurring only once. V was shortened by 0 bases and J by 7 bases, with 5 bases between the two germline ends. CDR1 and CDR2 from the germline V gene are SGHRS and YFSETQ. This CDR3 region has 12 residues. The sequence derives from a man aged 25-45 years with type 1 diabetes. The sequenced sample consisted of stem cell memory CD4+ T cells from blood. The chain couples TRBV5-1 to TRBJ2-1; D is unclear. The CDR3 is CASSLAPNEQFF. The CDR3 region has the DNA TGCGCCAGCAGCTTGGCCCCGAATGAGCAGTTCTTC.